One sample yielded the 15 T cell receptor beta chains listed below, sequenced in a study of T cells after somatic rescue of genetic block. Assay used: immunoSEQ multiplex PCR; TCRdb lists only in-frame clones, some missing. The sample includes approximately 110,000 clones, about 89% seen only once; the top ten take around 1.5%. Material for sequencing was peripheral blood mononuclear cells (PBMCs). The receptors derive from a young woman.

This clone has just a few counts. The rearrangement links TRBV4-3 to TRBJ1-5; D is unclear. Germline CDR1 and CDR2: LGHNA and YSLEER. The CDR3 has 13 amino acids. V gave up 3 bases and J gave up 4 bases, with 7 bases separating them. The CDR3, as DNA: TGCGCCAGCAGCCAGGATCATAATCAGCCCCAGCATTTT. It codes for CASSQDHNQPQHF.

The genes are TRBV29-1 and TRBJ2-7, with D perhaps matching TRBD1 (6 bases). The CDR3 consists of 13 residues. CDR1 SQVTM and CDR2 ANQGSEA come from the germline V gene. The V end lost 7 bases, the J end lost 7 bases, and 20 bases lay between the germline ends. CDR3 sequence: CSAQDSRLGEQYF. The CDR3, as DNA: TGCAGCGCTCAGGACAGCCGCCTAGGGGAGCAGTACTTC.

The chain has TRBV7-2 and TRBJ1-3, with D possibly being TRBD1 (6 bases). Trimming left V 5 bases short and J 2 bases short, with 13 bases between. This CDR3 contains 15 residues. CDR1 is SGHTA, CDR2 FQGNSA, per germline. The CDR3 protein is CASSPGQRPGNTIYF. The CDR3, as DNA: TGTGCCAGCAGCCCTGGACAGCGCCCTGGAAACACCATATATTTT.

The genes are TRBV4-2 and TRBJ2-3; weak D call: TRBD2 (7 bases). The CDR3 is 17 residues long. Germline CDR1 is LGHNA and CDR2 is YNFKEQ. The germline V and J ends were trimmed by 4 bases and 3 bases, with 20 bases remaining between them. The CDR3 DNA reads TGTGCCAGCAGCCCCCTTTTGGGGGGGGCAGGGACAGATACGCAGTATTTT. It translates to CASSPLLGGAGTDTQYF.

V is TRBV25-1 and J is TRBJ2-3; 8 bases are a match to TRBD1. The germline V gene encodes CDR1 MGHDK and CDR2 SYGVNS. Trimming at V came to 2 bases and at J to 4 bases, leaving 2 bases not matched to a gene. The CDR3 is 14 amino acids. CDR3 residues: CASSETGGPDTQYF. The CDR3 nucleotides are TGTGCCAGCAGTGAAACAGGGGGTCCAGATACGCAGTATTTT.

The chain is built from TRBV30 and TRBJ1-1, with a tentative D call TRBD1 (5 bases). In germline, CDR1 is GTSNPN, CDR2 SVGIG (reference sequence). V dropped 2 bases and J dropped 11 bases, with 15 bases sitting between them. The CDR3 loop spans 12 amino acids. The CDR3 nucleotides read TGTGCCTGGAGTCAGGGCACCCCGGAGGCTTTCTTT. Its translation: CAWSQGTPEAFF.

The gene calls are TRBV4-3 and TRBJ2-7, with a tentative D call TRBD2 (5 bases). V was pared by 5 bases and J by 3 bases, with 14 bases between. The CDR3 length is 14 residues. Germline CDR1 and CDR2: LGHNA and YSLEER. CDR3 sequence (DNA): TGCGCCAGCAGCAGACCGGGGTCCCGCTACGAGCAGTACTTC. It is translated as CASSRPGSRYEQYF.

The V call is TRBV19, the J call TRBJ2-5, with 9 bases identical to TRBD2. Germline V gene data show CDR1 as LNHDA and CDR2 as SQIVND (reference sequence). The CDR3 is made up of 15 amino acids. Trimming took 3 bases from V and 5 from J; bases not matched to a gene: 7. CDR3 in amino acids: CASSIQRGAGETQYF. Here the CDR3 DNA reads TGTGCCAGTAGTATCCAGCGGGGGGCCGGGGAGACCCAGTACTTC. The whole variable domain, filled in from reference TRBV19 and TRBJ2-5, reads DGGITQSPKYLFRKEGQNVTLSCEQNLNHDAMYWYRQDPGQGLRLIYYSQIVNDFQKGDIAEGYSVSREKKESFPLTVTSAQKNPTAFYLCASSIQRGAGETQYFGPGTRLLVL.

The chain links TRBV12-5 to TRBJ2-5, with 8 bases identical to TRBD2. CDR1 LGHNT and CDR2 FRNRAP come from the germline V gene. Trimming took 1 base from V and 5 from J; bases not matched to a gene: 6. This CDR3 is built from 15 residues. CDR3 region: CASGLERGILETQYF. In nucleotides, the CDR3 is TGTGCTAGTGGTTTGGAGCGGGGGATTCTGGAGACCCAGTACTTC.

This chain joins TRBV10-2 and TRBJ1-4; maybe TRBD1 (6 bases). The CDR3 consists of 14 residues. Trimming removed 0 bases at V and 11 bases at J, with 13 bases between. Germline-derived CDR1 and CDR2 are WSHSY and SAAADI. Here the CDR3 reads CASSESGQLGKLFF. For the CDR3, the DNA is TGCGCCAGCAGTGAGTCAGGACAGTTGGGGAAACTGTTTTTT.

The J gene is TRBJ1-1, the V gene TRBV19; no definite D call. This CDR3 contains 15 residues. Between the trimmed V and J ends, which lost 5 bases and 0 bases, there was a span of 13 bases. CDR1 and CDR2 (germline): LNHDA, SQIVND (reference sequence). The CDR3, as DNA: TGTGCCAGTAGTCTCACCCTAAACTTGAACACTGAAGCTTTCTTT. Encoded protein: CASSLTLNLNTEAFF.

The gene calls are TRBV18 and TRBJ1-1; D call uncertain. V was shortened by 3 bases and J by 4 bases, with 15 bases between the two germline ends. CDR3 length: 15 residues. Per the germline V gene, CDR1 is KGHSH and CDR2 is LQKENI. This chain's CDR3 is CASSPEARGGTEAFF. In nucleotides, the CDR3 is TGTGCCAGCTCACCGGAGGCTCGGGGAGGCACTGAAGCTTTCTTT.

With respect to this clone: The sample carries other DNA sequences with the same CDR3. CDR3 nucleotide sequence: TGTGCCAGCAGCTTACGAGGCGGGATTACCTACGAGCAGTACTTC. Translation: CASSLRGGITYEQYF. The genes are TRBV7-2 and TRBJ2-7; TRBD2 might be the D (6 bases). The CDR3 is 15 residues long. V lost 2 bases and J 2 bases, leaving 13 bases between the germline ends. Per germline, CDR1 SGHTA and CDR2 FQGNSA.

This chain uses TRBV4-1 with TRBJ2-5, with 10 bases identical to TRBD1. CDR1 is MGHRA, CDR2 YSYEKL, per germline. The CDR3 loop spans 15 amino acids. Trimming took 1 base from V and 5 from J; bases not matched to a gene: 4. CDR3 sequence reads: CASSQGGQGTETQYF. The DNA for the CDR3 is TGCGCCAGCAGCCAAGGGGGACAGGGGACCGAGACCCAGTACTTC.

V and J are TRBV6-1 and TRBJ1-1; D is unclear. Germline lookup yields CDR1 MNHNS and CDR2 SASEGT. The CDR3 sequence is 12 residues long. Trimming stripped 7 bases from V and 6 bases from J, with 12 bases between. The DNA of the CDR3 is TGTGCCAGCACCCCGAGGAGGGCTGAAGCTTTCTTT. This codes for CASTPRRAEAFF.